This T cell receptor beta chain emerged from a study of blood T cell repertoires in COVID-19. Across the whole study: Donors in the United States, Italy and Spain gave samples during acute or convalescent COVID-19. In each case, the material was cDNA or gDNA derived from T cells, B-cell-depleted T cells, or PBMCs.

Original processing methods: Amplified reference gene primers provided the basis for estimating nucleated cell counts. Assay: immunoSEQ multiplex PCR; the TCRdb copy retains only in-frame clones and omits some. D and trimming were read from the DNA, whereas the V and J calls and clone size are those reported in that table. The sample lists just under 150,000 clones; roughly nine tenths were seen once. The CDR3 totals 12 residues. V lost 6 bases to trimming and J lost 2 bases, with 6 bases between them. From germline, CDR1 is SGHTA and CDR2 FQGNSA. The table lists this clone with a count of one. This chain uses TRBV7-2 with TRBJ2-3; D might be TRBD1 (5 bases). The receptor was isolated from a human donor in a cohort sampled during active COVID-19. Input material: peripheral blood. The CDR3 spells CASRDNTDTQYF. The CDR3, as DNA: TGTGCCAGCAGGGACAACACAGATACGCAGTATTTT. The full variable domain, in which reference TRBV7-2 and TRBJ2-3 provide the parts outside the CDR3, is GAGVSQSPSNKVTEKGKDVELRCDPISGHTALYWYRQSLGQGLEFLIYFQGNSAPDKSGLPSDRFSAERTGGSVSTLTIQRTQQEDSAVYLCASRDNTDTQYFGPGTRLTVL.